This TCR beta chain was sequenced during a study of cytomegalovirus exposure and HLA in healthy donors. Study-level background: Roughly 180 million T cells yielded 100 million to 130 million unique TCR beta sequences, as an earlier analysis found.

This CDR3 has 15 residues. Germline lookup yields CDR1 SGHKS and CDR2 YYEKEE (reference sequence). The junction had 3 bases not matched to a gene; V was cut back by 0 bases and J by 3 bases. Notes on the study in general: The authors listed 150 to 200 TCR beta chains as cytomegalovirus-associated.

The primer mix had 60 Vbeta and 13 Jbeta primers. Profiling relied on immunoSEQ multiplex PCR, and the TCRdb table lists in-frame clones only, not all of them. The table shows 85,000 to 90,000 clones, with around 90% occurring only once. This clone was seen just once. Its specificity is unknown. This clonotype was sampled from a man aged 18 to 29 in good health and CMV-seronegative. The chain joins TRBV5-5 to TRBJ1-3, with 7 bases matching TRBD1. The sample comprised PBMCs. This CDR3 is CASSLDRGLGNTIYF. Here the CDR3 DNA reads TGTGCCAGCAGCTTGGACAGGGGCCTTGGAAACACCATATATTTT.